A single T cell receptor beta chain is shown here with its context. The target of this receptor is not known. There are no base qualities to consult, and no much larger clone falls within one base. TCRbeta CDR3 regions were amplified from genomic DNA by means of the immunoSEQ Assay, a bias-controlled multiplex PCR. In the source study's methods: Nucleated cell counts per sample were estimated from amplification of reference gene primers within the assay. To quantify the absolute abundance of each unique TCRbeta CDR3 rearrangement, sequence reads were collapsed and filtered. For each sample, productive Simpson clonality was calculated by taking the square root of Simpson's diversity index across productive rearrangements. TCRdb limited this immuneACCESS table to in-frame rearrangements with V and J called. A share of clones is missing; checked studies link under half to unresolved V genes, and the rest is unexplained. Clone size and the V and J calls come from that table; the DNA yielded D and trimming. Here the sample has some 140,000 clones; 75% to 85% occur a single time. Over 10% of the sample lies in the top ten.

There are 14 amino acids in the CDR3, from cysteine to phenylalanine inclusive. Only the CDR3 region is kept as DNA, spanning 42 bases read in frame from base 1. Trimming removed 2 bases from V and 2 bases from J, leaving 10 bases between the germline ends. In the germline V gene (reference sequence), CDR1 corresponds to MNHEY and CDR2 to SMNVEV. This record comes from a study of blood T cell repertoires in COVID-19 (dated by TCRdb to between 2020 and 2021). The study in broad terms: Samples from collaborators originated in the United States, Italy and Spain and spanned both the acute and convalescent phases of COVID-19. The material from the prospective study consisted of cDNA or gDNA derived from T cells, B-cell-depleted T cells, or PBMCs. Where HLA class I and class II types were available, the types were taken from metadata supplied by the sample provider, not from assay-based typing. Samples came from the ongoing ImmuneRACE study (first 160 participants) plus 1,254 subjects from 6 global collaborators. The repertoires were released in a freely available public database intended as a resource for research on the immune response to SARS-CoV-2. Nearly every sample came with metadata listing a de-identified subject ID, COVID-19 status, age in years and sex. Subjects who had been exposed to COVID-19, were actively infected with it, or had recovered from it provided the deeply sampled blood TCRbeta repertoires that made up the dataset. The research as a whole found: How much clinical and demographic metadata was included differed by source and by participant, and the metadata was provided uncurated.

One collaborating source in Seattle enrolled patients during active infection and followed them longitudinally through the course of disease. The collaborating institutions used their own protocols to collect whole blood in K2EDTA tubes. For TCRbeta analysis, collaborator samples were shipped as frozen whole blood, as isolated PBMCs, or as DNA extracted from either sample type. Sequences were obtained from peripheral blood. The chain uses TRBV27 and TRBJ2-7, and TRBD2 may be the D gene, going by 6 matching bases. The TCR originated in an older woman with COVID-19, enrolled during active disease. The CDR3 sequence is CASSLAGQTYEQYF. The DNA sequence is as follows: TGTGCCAGCAGTTTAGCGGGGCAAACCTACGAGCAGTACTTC.